A selection of T cell receptor beta chains follows, all from one sample in a study of glioma-infiltrating T cells. TCRdb processed the multiplex PCR reads anew with MiXCR; each CDR3 protein has one entry. The profile shows 20,000 to 25,000 distinct CDR3 sequences, just under 25% of them singletons. Sequencing was done on a sample of glioma tissue, nonneoplastic brain tissue, or PBMCs (not recorded which). The receptors shown here come from a human donor with low-grade glioma or glioblastoma, undergoing nonglioma brain surgery, or in good health (not recorded which). CDR3s include the opening cysteine and the closing phenylalanine or tryptophan. D genes are given only for firm matches. Clone size appears in some rows only: once, few, many, or a class for an expanded clone.

D,V,size,J,CDR3,DNA
NA,TRBV2,many,TRBJ1-5,CASTRGSGYQPQHF,TGTGCCAGCACTCGGGGGTCGGGGTATCAGCCCCAGCATTTT
NA,TRBV28,many,TRBJ2-1,CASSQDSTTIDNEQFF,TGTGCCAGCAGTCAAGACAGCACCACGATAGACAATGAGCAGTTCTTC
NA,TRBV6-1,once,TRBJ1-5,CASSEEAWGRNQPQHF,TGTGCCAGCAGTGAAGAGGCGTGGGGACGCAATCAGCCCCAGCATTTT
TRBD2,TRBV20-1,NA,TRBJ2-1,CSASSPGLAGASSYNEQFF,TGCAGTGCTAGTTCTCCGGGACTAGCGGGGGCCAGCTCCTACAATGAGCAGTTCTTC
NA,TRBV7-9,many,TRBJ1-6,CASSLEGNSPLHF,TGTGCCAGCAGCTTAGAGGGGAATTCACCCCTCCACTTT
TRBD1,TRBV6-1,many,TRBJ1-6,CASRPPGTGGSSPLHF,TGTGCCAGCAGACCGCCCGGGACAGGGGGCTCATCACCCCTCCACTTT
TRBD2,TRBV4-1,NA,TRBJ2-3,CASSQAWTRSSTDTQYF,TGCGCCAGCAGCCAAGCCTGGACTAGATCCTCCACAGATACGCAGTATTTT
NA,TRBV6-1,many,TRBJ2-7,CASRGNHGYEQYF,TGTGCCAGCAGGGGAAACCACGGGTACGAGCAGTACTTC
NA,TRBV6-1,many,TRBJ1-1,CASSERGTWTEAFF,TGTGCCAGCAGTGAAAGAGGGACGTGGACTGAAGCTTTCTTT
NA,TRBV20-1,few,TRBJ2-3,CSARGAGREVTDTQYF,TGCAGTGCTAGAGGGGCGGGCCGGGAAGTTACAGATACGCAGTATTTT
NA,TRBV3-1,many,TRBJ2-3,CASSQGASGSTDTQYF,TGTGCCAGCAGCCAAGGGGCATCGGGGAGCACAGATACGCAGTATTTT
NA,TRBV6-2/TRBV6-3,NA,TRBJ2-2,CASSSPAGELFF,TGTGCCAGCAGTTCACCAGCGGGGGAGCTGTTTTTT
TRBD2,TRBV4-1,NA,TRBJ2-1,CASSQEGYSGGPYGEQFF,TGCGCCAGCAGCCAAGAAGGGTATAGCGGGGGGCCCTACGGTGAGCAGTTCTTC
TRBD1,TRBV7-9,few,TRBJ2-7,CASSAMGQGLQEQYF,TGTGCCAGCAGCGCGATGGGACAGGGGCTACAGGAGCAGTACTTC
NA,TRBV7-9,medium-sized,TRBJ2-1,CASSLAMGRPGNEQFF,TGTGCCAGCAGCTTAGCGATGGGGAGACCAGGCAATGAGCAGTTCTTC
TRBD1,TRBV6-1,once,TRBJ1-6,CASNWDSYSPLHF,TGTGCCAGCAACTGGGACAGCTATTCACCCCTCCACTTT
TRBD2,TRBV20-1,many,TRBJ2-3,CSSGLVEDTQYF,TGCAGTTCGGGACTAGTAGAAGATACGCAGTATTTT
NA,TRBV19,NA,TRBJ1-1,CASSLGGPTEAFF,TGTGCCAGTAGTCTTGGGGGCCCCACTGAAGCTTTCTTT
NA,TRBV2,many,TRBJ1-5,CASRRRDGAQHF,TGTGCCAGCAGGCGAAGGGACGGTGCCCAGCATTTT
TRBD1,TRBV7-3,many,TRBJ2-1,CASSFGTGWGNEQFF,TGTGCCAGCAGCTTCGGGACAGGTTGGGGGAATGAGCAGTTCTTC
TRBD1,TRBV6-2/TRBV6-3,few,TRBJ2-2,CASSYSGDGKGAYGELFF,TGTGCCAGCAGTTACTCAGGGGATGGGAAGGGGGCGTACGGGGAGCTGTTTTTT
NA,TRBV7-9,many,TRBJ2-7,CASSPVGGRYEQYF,TGTGCCAGCAGCCCCGTGGGGGGTCGGTACGAGCAGTACTTC
TRBD1,TRBV6-1,many,TRBJ1-5,CASRRDSSNQPQHF,TGTGCCAGCAGACGGGACAGTAGCAATCAGCCCCAGCATTTT
NA,TRBV11-3,NA,TRBJ1-3,CASSSGNVGNTIYF,TGTGCCAGCAGCTCAGGGAACGTTGGAAACACCATATATTTT
TRBD1,TRBV24-1,NA,TRBJ2-5,CATSDHRGLGETQYF,TGTGCCACCAGTGATCACAGGGGGCTCGGGGAGACCCAGTACTTC
NA,TRBV4-3,many,TRBJ2-7,CASGPALGQSSYEQYF,TGCGCCAGCGGGCCCGCGTTAGGACAGAGCTCCTACGAGCAGTACTTC
NA,TRBV20-1,many,TRBJ1-2,CSASDGYTF,TGCAGTGCTAGTGATGGCTACACCTTC
NA,TRBV27,NA,TRBJ1-1,CASSSMAEGEAFF,TGCGCCAGCAGTTCCATGGCAGAAGGTGAAGCCTTCTTT
NA,TRBV7-2,few,TRBJ1-4,CASSSGVTAINEKLFF,TGTGCCAGCAGCTCCGGGGTGACGGCTATTAATGAAAAACTGTTTTTT
NA,TRBV7-9,medium-sized,TRBJ2-3,CASSRSTDTQYF,TGTGCCAGCAGCCGTAGTACAGATACGCAGTATTTT
TRBD1,TRBV27,many,TRBJ2-7,CASSARDRGPEQYF,TGTGCCAGCAGTGCCCGGGACAGGGGGCCAGAGCAGTACTTC
NA,TRBV28,few,TRBJ1-3,CASRILGSGNTIYF,TGTGCCAGCAGAATCCTAGGGTCTGGAAACACCATATATTTT
NA,TRBV7-9,many,TRBJ2-7,CASSSQATGWSEQYF,TGTGCCAGCAGCTCCCAAGCAACAGGGTGGTCCGAGCAGTACTTC
NA,TRBV28,NA,TRBJ1-2,CASRTRALYGYTF,TGTGCCAGCAGGACCAGGGCACTCTATGGCTACACCTTT
NA,TRBV27,many,TRBJ2-7,CASSGSHEQYF,TGTGCCAGCAGTGGGAGCCACGAGCAGTACTTC
NA,TRBV4-1,NA,TRBJ1-5,CASSPRETHSNQPQHF,TGCGCCAGCAGCCCCCGGGAAACCCATAGCAATCAGCCCCAGCATTTT
TRBD1,TRBV7-2,few,TRBJ1-2,CASSLAPTGTGWGYTF,TGTGCCAGCAGCTTAGCTCCCACCGGGACAGGGTGGGGCTACACCTTC
NA,TRBV10-3,NA,TRBJ2-1,CAIRTQPGTGTNEQFF,TGTGCCATCAGAACACAACCAGGGACGGGGACCAATGAGCAGTTCTTC
TRBD1,TRBV20-1,many,TRBJ1-1,CSARETGTANTEAFF,TGCAGTGCTAGAGAGACCGGGACAGCGAACACTGAAGCTTTCTTT
NA,TRBV6-1,many,TRBJ1-3,CASDSGQPLSGNTIYF,TGTGCCAGCGACTCGGGGCAGCCACTCTCTGGAAACACCATATATTTT
TRBD2,TRBV10-3,many,TRBJ2-3,CAIRSRGGTDTQYF,TGTGCCATCCGGAGCCGCGGGGGTACAGATACGCAGTATTTT
TRBD1,TRBV7-2,many,TRBJ2-2,CASSLGGQGMSGELFF,TGTGCCAGCAGCTTAGGGGGACAGGGGATGAGCGGGGAGCTGTTTTTT
TRBD2,TRBV7-3,NA,TRBJ2-1,CARSPFTSGYNEQFF,TGTGCCAGAAGCCCCTTTACTAGCGGTTACAATGAGCAGTTCTTC
NA,TRBV28,NA,TRBJ2-7,CASSHGGGLQPYEQYF,TGTGCCAGCAGCCACGGAGGGGGGCTCCAACCTTACGAGCAGTACTTC
NA,TRBV6-6,medium-sized,TRBJ1-3,CASSYSVGNSGNTIYF,TGTGCCAGCAGTTACTCTGTGGGGAACTCTGGAAACACCATATATTTT
NA,TRBV7-2,NA,TRBJ1-4,CASSFQGWREKLFF,TGTGCCAGCAGCTTCCAGGGTTGGAGGGAAAAACTGTTTTTT
NA,TRBV7-2,many,TRBJ2-3,CASSLYTDTQYF,TGTGCCAGCTCCCTTTACACAGATACGCAGTATTTT
NA,TRBV6-1,many,TRBJ2-1,CASIDRGEQFF,TGTGCCAGCATCGACCGGGGCGAGCAGTTCTTC
NA,TRBV15,many,TRBJ1-6,CATSRRDTTNSPLHF,TGTGCCACCAGCAGGAGGGACACTACTAATTCACCCCTCCACTTT
NA,TRBV7-6,NA,TRBJ2-1,CASSLSLTLNEQFF,TGTGCCAGCAGCTTAAGTCTGACATTGAATGAGCAGTTCTTC
NA,TRBV7-8,NA,TRBJ1-3,CTSSPRDSGNTIYF,TGTACCAGCAGCCCCCGGGACTCTGGAAACACCATATATTTT
NA,TRBV20-1,many,TRBJ1-6,CSARGEQGRNSPLHF,TGCAGTGCTAGAGGAGAACAGGGACGTAATTCACCCCTCCACTTT
NA,TRBV11-2,few,TRBJ2-3,CASSLDTASTDTQYF,TGTGCCAGCAGCTTAGATACGGCATCCACAGATACGCAGTATTTT
NA,TRBV30,NA,TRBJ1-2,CAWSVGQDYGYTF,TGTGCCTGGAGTGTCGGTCAGGACTATGGCTACACCTTC
NA,TRBV18,NA,TRBJ2-2,CASSPNIAAHTGELFF,TGTGCCAGCTCACCAAATATAGCCGCCCACACCGGGGAGCTGTTTTTT